This T cell receptor (beta chain) was profiled in a study of cytomegalovirus exposure and HLA in healthy donors. Study-level findings and limits: The tendency of first-cohort TCR clusters to co-occur in the 95 to 150 validation repertoires was the finding of a later analysis. The study put 150 to 200 TCR beta chains on its list as cytomegalovirus-associated.

About this clone itself: Its target is unknown.

The repertoire was sequenced with immunoSEQ multiplex PCR; TCRdb's copy has only in-frame clones and lacks some. The sample consists of about 60,000 clones, 90% to 95% of them appearing once. Germline V gene lookup returns CDR1 MNHEY and CDR2 SMNVEV (reference sequence). The CDR3 has 15 amino acids. Trimming shortened V by 5 bases and J by 0 bases, and 11 bases separated the two germline ends. The sequence came from a woman aged 18-29 years in good health and CMV-seronegative. The sample taken for sequencing was PBMCs. The chain combines TRBV27 with TRBJ1-5; possible D gene TRBD1, 5 bases. The chain's CDR3 is CASSPRQYSNQPQHF. Here the CDR3 DNA reads TGTGCCAGCAGTCCCAGACAGTATAGCAATCAGCCCCAGCATTTT.